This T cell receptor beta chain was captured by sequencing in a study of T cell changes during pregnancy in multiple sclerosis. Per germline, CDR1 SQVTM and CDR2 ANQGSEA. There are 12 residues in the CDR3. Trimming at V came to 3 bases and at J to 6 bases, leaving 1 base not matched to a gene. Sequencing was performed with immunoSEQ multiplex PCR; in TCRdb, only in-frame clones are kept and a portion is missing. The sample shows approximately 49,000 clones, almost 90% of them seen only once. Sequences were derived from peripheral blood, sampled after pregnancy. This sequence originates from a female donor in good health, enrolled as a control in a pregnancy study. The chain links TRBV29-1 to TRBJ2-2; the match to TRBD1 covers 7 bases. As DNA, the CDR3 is TGCAGCGTTGATAGGGGGCCCGGGGAGCTGTTTTTT. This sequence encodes CSVDRGPGELFF.